These 22 T cell receptor beta chains share one sample of origin, sequenced in a study of OX40 agonist ivuxolimab in advanced cancers. Sequencing used immunoSEQ multiplex PCR; TCRdb keeps in-frame clones, though not all of them. The table shows 70,000 to 95,000 clones, with about nine tenths occurring only once. The sequencing used CD4+ or CD8+ T cells sorted from blood, collected in a trial of the OX40 agonist ivuxolimab. The receptor source for this set is an adult with an advanced solid tumor such as melanoma, head and neck, liver or kidney cancer.

This clone was detected only once. V gene TRBV19 combines with J gene TRBJ1-1; D gene unclear. CDR1 is LNHDA and CDR2 is SQIVND in the germline V gene (reference sequence). With 6 bases removed from V and 0 bases from J, the gap between germline ends came to 11 bases. The CDR3 runs to 14 residues. The CDR3 protein is CASSAVGVNTEAFF. In DNA form, the CDR3 reads TGTGCCAGTAGCGCAGTAGGAGTGAACACTGAAGCTTTCTTT.

The genes are TRBV5-5 and TRBJ2-7, with TRBD1 matching 7 bases. CDR3 length: 13 amino acids. Germline-derived CDR1 and CDR2 are SGHKS and YYEKEE (reference sequence). V shed 1 base and J 6 bases; nucleotides not matched to a gene: 4. CDR3 bases: TGTGCCAGCAGCTTGACCGACAGGGCCGAGCAGTACTTC. Encoded protein: CASSLTDRAEQYF.

V gene TRBV7-9 combines with J gene TRBJ2-1; D is unresolved. The ends were cut back, 5 bases at V and 7 bases at J, with 12 bases in the middle. CDR3 length: 13 amino acids. CDR1 and CDR2 from the germline V gene are SEHNR and FQNEAQ (reference sequence). The CDR3 region has the DNA TGTGCCAGCAGCCCTTCTATTCTTAATGAGCAGTTCTTC. Translated: CASSPSILNEQFF.

The gene calls are TRBV15 and TRBJ2-2; 9 bases agree with TRBD1. CDR1 LNHNV and CDR2 YYDKDF come from the germline V gene (reference sequence). The V gene end was trimmed by 6 bases and the J gene end by 7 bases; junction bases not matched to a gene: 9. The CDR3 has 15 residues. CDR3 DNA: TGTGCCACCAGAGGGACAGGGTATGGTTACGGGGAGCTGTTTTTT. The encoded protein is CATRGTGYGYGELFF.

The J gene is TRBJ2-3, the V gene TRBV5-4; TRBD2 aligns across 7 bases. With 3 bases clipped from V and 2 bases from J, the junction kept 12 bases outside the gene matches. The CDR3 is 17 residues long. Germline V CDR1 and CDR2: SGHNT, YYREEE (reference sequence). The DNA of the CDR3 is TGTGCCAGCAGCTCGGGCCTTAGCGGGTTTTCCACAGATACGCAGTATTTT. This translates into CASSSGLSGFSTDTQYF. The full variable domain, in which reference TRBV5-4 and TRBJ2-3 provide the parts outside the CDR3, is ETGVTQSPTHLIKTRGQQVTLRCSSQSGHNTVSWYQQALGQGPQFIFQYYREEENGRGNFPPRFSGLQFPNYSSELNVNALELDDSALYLCASSSGLSGFSTDTQYFGPGTRLTVL.

The chain is built from TRBV27 and TRBJ1-1; 9 bases align to TRBD1. Losses at the gene ends were 5 bases for V and 4 bases for J; bases not matched to a gene: 8. CDR3 length: 15 amino acids. Germline V gene sequence: CDR1 MNHEY, CDR2 SMNVEV (reference sequence). CDR3 in DNA: TGTGCCAGCAGTAAACAACAGGGGGCGGTCACTGAAGCTTTCTTT. This sequence encodes CASSKQQGAVTEAFF.

The V and J genes are TRBV5-4 and TRBJ2-7; D remains ambiguous. In germline, CDR1 is SGHNT, CDR2 YYREEE (reference sequence). Trimming stripped 1 base from V and 2 bases from J, with 7 bases between. This CDR3 is 13 amino acids long. CDR3 in DNA: TGTGCCAGCAGCTTGCCTAAGACCTACGAGCAGTACTTC. Translated: CASSLPKTYEQYF.

This sequence joins TRBV28 and TRBJ2-3; 8 bases are shared with TRBD2. The CDR3 totals 15 residues. From germline, CDR1 is MDHEN and CDR2 SYDVKM. V lost 7 bases, J lost 0 bases, and 6 bases stayed unmatched. DNA of the CDR3: TGTGCCAGCACCACCCCTAGCGGGAGCACAGATACGCAGTATTTT. It translates to CASTTPSGSTDTQYF.

The gene calls are TRBV18 and TRBJ1-1; TRBD1 agrees at 10 bases. In germline, CDR1 is KGHSH, CDR2 LQKENI. This CDR3 has 15 residues. After removal of 8 bases from V and 6 bases from J, the junction contained 12 bases not matched to a gene. The CDR3 loop reads CASKRDRGLNAEAFF. The CDR3 nucleotides read TGTGCCAGCAAGCGGGACAGGGGTCTTAACGCTGAAGCTTTCTTT.

This clone was observed a handful of times. V and J are TRBV2 and TRBJ1-2; possible D gene TRBD1, 5 bases. Looked up from germline, CDR1 is SNHLY and CDR2 is FYNNEI. The CDR3 is 12 amino acids. Between the trimmed V and J ends, which lost 6 bases and 4 bases, there was a span of 9 bases. The CDR3 bases are TGTGCCAGCAGGGGGACTAGCTATGGCTACACCTTC. Translating gives CASRGTSYGYTF.

The V and J genes are TRBV4-1 and TRBJ1-4, with D possibly TRBD1 on 5 matching bases. The CDR3 is made up of 15 amino acids. Trimming removed 1 base from V and 7 bases from J, with 13 bases in between. In germline, CDR1 is MGHRA, CDR2 YSYEKL. The CDR3 is CASSQVEQGGEKLFF. In DNA form, the CDR3 reads TGCGCCAGCAGCCAAGTAGAGCAGGGTGGTGAAAAACTGTTTTTT.

The chain combines TRBV25-1 with TRBJ2-7, with 12 bases lining up with TRBD2. V lost 4 bases to trimming and J lost 6 bases; unmatched junction nucleotides: 4. The CDR3 consists of 14 residues. Per germline, CDR1 MGHDK and CDR2 SYGVNS. The chain's CDR3 is CASSGPSGRAEQYF. CDR3 sequence (DNA): TGTGCCAGCAGTGGTCCTAGCGGGAGGGCCGAGCAGTACTTC.

The J gene is TRBJ1-5, the V gene TRBV29-1; D gene ambiguous. Trimming removed 4 bases from V and 1 base from J, with 11 bases in between. This CDR3 is 14 amino acids long. CDR1 and CDR2 (germline): SQVTM, ANQGSEA. CDR3 bases: TGCAGCGTTGGTCTCACGGGGAGCAATCAGCCCCAGCATTTT. It codes for CSVGLTGSNQPQHF.

The J gene is TRBJ2-6, the V gene TRBV5-1; the D is unclear. Germline V CDR1 and CDR2: SGHRS, YFSETQ. Between the trimmed V and J ends, which lost 3 bases and 2 bases, there was a span of 0 bases. The CDR3 covers 12 residues. The chain's CDR3 is CASSSGANVLTF. Written as DNA, the CDR3 is TGCGCCAGCAGCTCTGGGGCCAACGTCCTGACTTTC. The full variable domain, rest sourced from reference TRBV5-1 and TRBJ2-6, is KAGVTQTPRYLIKTRGQQVTLSCSPISGHRSVSWYQQTPGQGLQFLFEYFSETQRNKGNFPGRFSGRQFSNSRSEMNVSTLELGDSALYLCASSSGANVLTFGAGSRLTVL.

The gene calls are TRBV18 and TRBJ2-3; no reliable D call. CDR1 KGHSH and CDR2 LQKENI come from the germline V gene. V shed 0 bases and J shed 0 bases, with 10 bases lying between them. The CDR3 spans 16 residues. CDR3 nucleotide sequence: TGTGCCAGCTCACCACCGGGTCTGCGGAGCACAGATACGCAGTATTTT. It translates to CASSPPGLRSTDTQYF.

The chain recombines TRBV5-4 with TRBJ2-1; the match to TRBD2 covers 11 bases. With 3 bases clipped from V and 6 bases from J, the junction kept 5 bases outside the gene matches. The germline V gene has CDR1 SGHNT and CDR2 YYREEE (reference sequence). CDR3 length: 15 amino acids. The CDR3 is CASSSTSGTFNEQFF. As DNA, the CDR3 is TGTGCCAGCAGCTCGACTAGCGGGACTTTCAATGAGCAGTTCTTC.

The sample holds a few counts of this clone. This rearrangement joins TRBV6-6 to TRBJ1-1; D is unclear. Trimming took 4 bases from V and 8 from J, leaving 5 bases between them. Germline CDR1 and CDR2: MNHNY and SVGAGI (reference sequence). The CDR3 is made up of 10 amino acids. The CDR3 DNA follows: TGTGCCAGCAGTTCGGACGAAGCTTTCTTT. Its translation: CASSSDEAFF.

The chain employs TRBV28 and TRBJ1-5, with TRBD1 matching 7 bases. The CDR3 consists of 16 residues. Germline CDR1 MDHEN, CDR2 SYDVKM. After removal of 6 bases from V and 2 bases from J, the junction contained 10 bases not matched to a gene. The CDR3 DNA sequence: TGTGCCAGCAGCCTCGAACAGGGGATCGGCAATCAGCCCCAGCATTTT. Translated, it gives CASSLEQGIGNQPQHF.

The chain joins TRBV4-2 to TRBJ2-5; D uncertain. Germline CDR1 is LGHNA and CDR2 is YNFKEQ. The CDR3 totals 15 residues. V shed 1 base and J shed 2 bases, with 11 bases lying between them. DNA for the CDR3: TGTGCCAGCAGCCAAGTGGTGCAGAGTCAAGAGACCCAGTACTTC. It encodes CASSQVVQSQETQYF.

The CDR3 loop is CASSQAPNRGLNYGYTF. The CDR3 DNA reads as TGTGCCAGCAGCCAAGCCCCCAACAGGGGCCTTAACTATGGCTACACCTTC. The chain uses TRBV4-2 and TRBJ1-2; 7 bases agree with TRBD1. The germline V gene has CDR1 LGHNA and CDR2 YNFKEQ. V dropped 1 base and J dropped 1; count of bases not matched to a gene: 9. The CDR3 totals 17 residues.

The V and J genes are TRBV7-8 and TRBJ2-1; possible D gene TRBD1, 5 bases. This CDR3 has 15 residues. V dropped 5 bases and J dropped 8 bases, with 19 bases sitting between them. Germline-derived CDR1 and CDR2 are SGHVS and FQNEAQ. This CDR3 is CASSLWGLVMYEQFF. The DNA for the CDR3 is TGTGCCAGCAGCCTGTGGGGCTTGGTTATGTATGAGCAGTTCTTC.

The V and J genes are TRBV5-1 and TRBJ2-1; TRBD1 matches at 7 bases. Germline V gene data show CDR1 as SGHRS and CDR2 as YFSETQ. The V segment lost 4 bases and the J segment 9 bases; nucleotides outside the gene matches: 13. This CDR3 has 15 residues. The CDR3 spells CASSTTGQWIGEQFF. CDR3 sequence (DNA): TGCGCCAGCAGCACAACGGGACAGTGGATTGGTGAGCAGTTCTTC.